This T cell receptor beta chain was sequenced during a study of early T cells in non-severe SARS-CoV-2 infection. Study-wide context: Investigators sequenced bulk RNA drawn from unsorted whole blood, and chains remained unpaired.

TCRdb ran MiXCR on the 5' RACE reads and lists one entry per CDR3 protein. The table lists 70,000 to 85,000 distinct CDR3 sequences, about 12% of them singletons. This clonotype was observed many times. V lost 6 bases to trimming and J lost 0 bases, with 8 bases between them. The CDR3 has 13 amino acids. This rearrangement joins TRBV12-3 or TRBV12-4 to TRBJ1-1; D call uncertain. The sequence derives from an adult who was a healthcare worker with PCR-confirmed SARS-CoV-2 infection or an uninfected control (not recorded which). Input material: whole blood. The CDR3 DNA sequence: TGTGCCAGCAGGGTTGGGCTGAACACTGAAGCTTTCTTT. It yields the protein CASRVGLNTEAFF.